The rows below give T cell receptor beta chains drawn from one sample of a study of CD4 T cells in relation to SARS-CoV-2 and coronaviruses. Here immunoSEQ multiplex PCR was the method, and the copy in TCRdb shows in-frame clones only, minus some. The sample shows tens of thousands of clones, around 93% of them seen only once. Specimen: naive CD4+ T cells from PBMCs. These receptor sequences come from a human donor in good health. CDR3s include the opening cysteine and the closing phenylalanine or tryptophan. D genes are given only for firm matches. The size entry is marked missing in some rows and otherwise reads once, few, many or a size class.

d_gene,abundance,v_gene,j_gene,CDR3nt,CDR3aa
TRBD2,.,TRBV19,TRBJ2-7,TGTGCCAGTAGTATTATGACGGGAGGGCTTTCCGAGCAGTACTTC,CASSIMTGGLSEQYF
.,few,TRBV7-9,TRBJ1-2,TGTGCCAGCAGAACCGGGACTTTCTATGGCTACACCTTC,CASRTGTFYGYTF
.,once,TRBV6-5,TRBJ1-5,TGTGCCGTTACGGAATGCAATCAGCCCCAGCATTTT,CAVTECNQPQHF
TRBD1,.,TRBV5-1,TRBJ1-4,TGCGCCAGCAGCACCCCCGGGACAGGGGGTGAAAAACTGTTTTTT,CASSTPGTGGEKLFF
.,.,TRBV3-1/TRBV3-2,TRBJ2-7,TGTGCCAGCAGGCTAGGGGTTAAGGAAGAGCAGTACTTC,CASRLGVKEEQYF
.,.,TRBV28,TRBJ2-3,TGTGCCAGCAGTTCCCGGGACAAAGGCACAGATACGCAGTATTTT,CASSSRDKGTDTQYF
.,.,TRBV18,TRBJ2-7,TGTGCCAGCTCACAATTATGGGGAGACGAGCAGTACTTC,CASSQLWGDEQYF
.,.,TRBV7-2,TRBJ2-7,TGTGCCAGCAGCGCCCTCTCCTACGAGCAGTACTTC,CASSALSYEQYF
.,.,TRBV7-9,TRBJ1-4,TGTGCCAGCAGCGTGCTGGGGGGGCGGGAAAAACTGTTTTTT,CASSVLGGREKLFF
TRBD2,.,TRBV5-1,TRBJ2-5,TGCGCCAGCAGCCGAGCGGGAGGGCCGGAGACCCAGTACTTC,CASSRAGGPETQYF
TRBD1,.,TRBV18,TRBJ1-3,TGTGCCAGCTCACCGCCCGGGACAGACGGAAACACCATATATTTT,CASSPPGTDGNTIYF
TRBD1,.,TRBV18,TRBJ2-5,TGTGCCAGCTCACCAGGACAGGGAAGGGAGTACTTC,CASSPGQGREYF
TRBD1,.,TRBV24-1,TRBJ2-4,TGTGCCACCAGTGAAAAAGGGACAGGAAAAAACATTCAGTACTTC,CATSEKGTGKNIQYF
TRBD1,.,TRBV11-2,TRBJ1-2,TGTGCCAGCAGCTTAGAGAGGGACAGGGGTCGTTATGGCTACACCTTC,CASSLERDRGRYGYTF
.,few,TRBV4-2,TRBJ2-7,TGTGCCAGCAGCCAAGAACAGCAAAGGTACGAGCAGTACTTC,CASSQEQQRYEQYF
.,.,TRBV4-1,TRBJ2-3,TGCGCCAGCAGCCAAGGGAACGGAGATACGCAGTATTTT,CASSQGNGDTQYF
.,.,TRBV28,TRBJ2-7,TGTGCCACCTACCCGTCCGACTCCTACGAGCAGTACTTC,CATYPSDSYEQYF
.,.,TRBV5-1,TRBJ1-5,TGCGCCAGCAGCTTGGGAGGGGAAGGACAGCCCCAGCATTTT,CASSLGGEGQPQHF
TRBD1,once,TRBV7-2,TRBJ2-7,TGTGCCAGCATCAACGACGCCGGGACAGGGGGTCCCCCCTACGAGCAGTACTTC,CASINDAGTGGPPYEQYF
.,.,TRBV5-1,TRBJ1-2,TGCGCCACGTCGGGGTTGTATGGCTACACCTTC,CATSGLYGYTF
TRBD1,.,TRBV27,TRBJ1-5,TGTGCCAGCAGTTCAGTAAACAGGGGGAGAAGCAATCAGCCCCAGCATTTT,CASSSVNRGRSNQPQHF
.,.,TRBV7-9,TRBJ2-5,TGTGCCAGCAGCCCCCGAAGGTGGGAGGAGACCCAGTACTTC,CASSPRRWEETQYF
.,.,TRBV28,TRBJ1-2,TGTGCCAGCAGTTCCCAGGGGCCCTATGGCTACACCTTC,CASSSQGPYGYTF
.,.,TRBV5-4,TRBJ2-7,TGTGCCAGCAGCTTGGCCTTTGGGGGTAGCGGTTCCTACGAGCAGTACTTC,CASSLAFGGSGSYEQYF
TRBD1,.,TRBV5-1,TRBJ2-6,TGCGCCAGCAGCTTTGGGACAGGGGACTCTGGGGCCAACGTCCTGACTTTC,CASSFGTGDSGANVLTF
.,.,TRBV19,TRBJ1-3,TGTGCCAGTAGACCAAGCGGGATTGGAAACACCATATATTTT,CASRPSGIGNTIYF
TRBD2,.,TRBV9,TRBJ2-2,TGTGCCAGCAGCGTAGACGGCGGGAGTTATTACACCGGGGAGCTGTTTTTT,CASSVDGGSYYTGELFF
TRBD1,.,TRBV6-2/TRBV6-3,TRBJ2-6,TGTGCCAGCAGTATCGGACAGGGATCTGGGGCCAACGTCCTGACTTTC,CASSIGQGSGANVLTF